Listed below are T cell receptor beta chains from one sample, sequenced in a study of human T cells and chemical hapten exposure. TCRdb reanalysed the RACE reads using MiXCR and keeps one entry per CDR3 protein. Of about 190,000 distinct CDR3 sequences in the sample, under 30% were seen once. Sequencing used whole blood, obtained in connection with sensitization to the hapten diphenylcyclopropenone (DPC). Receptors originate from a woman aged 40-49 years with alopecia areata. Some clones in this sample may be carry-over from other donors' samples. CDR3s include the opening cysteine and the closing phenylalanine or tryptophan. Each record gives: J gene, V gene, D gene, clone size, CDR3 DNA, CDR3 protein. A D gene is named only where the DNA matches it firmly. Some rows mark clone size as missing; the rest say once, few, many or name a class of expanded clone.

>TRBJ1-2|TRBV5-1|.|.
TGCGCCAGCAGCTGGGACAAAAGCTATGGCTACACCTTC
CASSWDKSYGYTF
>TRBJ1-3|TRBV6-5|TRBD1|.
TGTGCCAGCAGTTACTTCCAGGGACAGGGAAACACCATATATTTT
CASSYFQGQGNTIYF
>TRBJ1-5|TRBV25-1|.|.
TGTGCCAGACCTCTCGGAGTTGTCCGGGACGGGAATCAGCCCCAGCATTTT
CARPLGVVRDGNQPQHF
>TRBJ1-1|TRBV4-3|.|.
TGCGCCAGCAGCCAGGGGACTGGGACTGAAGCTTTCTTT
CASSQGTGTEAFF
>TRBJ2-5|TRBV28|TRBD1|.
TGTGCCAGCAACGACATAGCAGGGGGCGAGACCCAGTACTTC
CASNDIAGGETQYF
>TRBJ2-1|TRBV10-3|.|.
TGTGCCATCAGTGGTGAAGGCTACTCTGAGCAGTTCTTC
CAISGEGYSEQFF
>TRBJ2-7|TRBV7-9|TRBD2|.
TGTGCCAGCGGGGGGGGATTTAGCCACGAGCAGTACTTC
CASGGGFSHEQYF
>TRBJ2-5|TRBV28|.|.
TGTGCCAGCAGTTCGGAGGGCCGGTACTTCGGGACCCAGTACTTC
CASSSEGRYFGTQYF
>TRBJ2-1|TRBV7-7|.|few
TGTGCTAGCAGCCTCGGGCTAGTGGAAGGAGATGAGCAGTTCTTC
CASSLGLVEGDEQFF
>TRBJ2-6|TRBV19|.|few
TGTGCCAGTTCTCCGACGGACTCTGGGGCCAACGTCCTGACTTTC
CASSPTDSGANVLTF
>TRBJ2-1|TRBV5-1|TRBD2|many
TGCGCCAGCAGCTTGGTAGCGGGCTCCTACAATGAGCAGTTCTTC
CASSLVAGSYNEQFF
>TRBJ1-1|TRBV27|.|.
TGTGCCAGGGAAGCCGCTTTCTTT
CAREAAFF
>TRBJ1-5|TRBV7-2|.|few
TGTGCCAGCAGCTTAGCCCAGCAGCCCCAGCATTTT
CASSLAQQPQHF
>TRBJ2-7|TRBV29-1|TRBD1|many
TGCAGCGTGACAGGGGCCGGACTCTACGAGCAGTACTTC
CSVTGAGLYEQYF
>TRBJ2-4|TRBV5-1|.|few
TGCGCCAGCAGTAGCGACAGAAACATTCAGTACTTC
CASSSDRNIQYF